This T cell receptor beta chain is drawn from a study of cytomegalovirus exposure and HLA in healthy donors. The protocol was immunoSEQ multiplex PCR, while the TCRdb copy is restricted to in-frame clones and leaves out a portion. The table lists fewer than 85,000 clones, 94% of them singletons, with about 0.63% in the top ten. Comments on this clone: The antigen remains unidentified.

Study-wide points: Rare TCR sequences dominated, though some public TCRs recurred in many donors. It was reported that the classifier diagnosed cytomegalovirus status with high specificity and sensitivity in both the original and validation cohorts. Subsequent analysis of the approximately 120 validation repertoires found a tendency for first-cohort TCR clusters to co-occur.

From germline, CDR1 is MNHNS and CDR2 SASEGT. V was clipped by 5 bases and J by 6 bases, with 17 bases between them. The CDR3 sequence is 15 residues long. The sequence was obtained from a woman younger than 30 in good health and CMV-seronegative. The rearrangement joins TRBV6-1 to TRBJ2-1; TRBD2 is a possible D gene (6 bases). The sequenced material came from PBMCs. CDR3 amino acids: CASSPESGSTNEQFF. The CDR3 DNA reads as TGTGCCAGCAGTCCCGAAAGCGGGTCCACCAATGAGCAGTTCTTC.